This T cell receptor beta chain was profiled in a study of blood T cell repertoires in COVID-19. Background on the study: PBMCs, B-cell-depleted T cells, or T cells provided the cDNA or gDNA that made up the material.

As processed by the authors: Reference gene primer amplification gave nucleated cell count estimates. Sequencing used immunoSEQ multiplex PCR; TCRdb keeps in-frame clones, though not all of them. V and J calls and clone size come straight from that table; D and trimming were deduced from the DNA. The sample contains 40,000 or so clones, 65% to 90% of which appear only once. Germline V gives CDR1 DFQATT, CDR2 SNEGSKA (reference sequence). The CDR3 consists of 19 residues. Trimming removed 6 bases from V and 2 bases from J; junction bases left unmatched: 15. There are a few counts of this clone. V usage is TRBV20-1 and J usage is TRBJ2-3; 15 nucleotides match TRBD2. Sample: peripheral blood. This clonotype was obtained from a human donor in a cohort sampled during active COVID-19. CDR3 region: CSASRGGTSGRIYTDTQYF. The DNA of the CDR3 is TGCAGTGCCAGTCGGGGTGGGACTAGCGGGAGGATCTACACAGATACGCAGTATTTT.